This TCR beta chain was sequenced during a study of T cells after yellow fever vaccination (dated by TCRdb to the late 2010s). With regard to the full study: Libraries from fractions with low cell numbers were prepared with the SMART-Seq v4 Ultra Low Input RNA kit. Blood samples were taken at several timepoints before and after primary and secondary immunization, and bulk PBMC replicates and cell subsets were isolated. Two healthy male donors, one aged 18 to 30 and one aged 30 to 40 years, made up the cohort. To track T-cell clones before and after primary and booster YFV17D yellow fever vaccination, bulk TCR alpha and beta repertoires were sequenced longitudinally. Study-level results and caveats: After the booster, most clones that had expanded after primary vaccination were detected again (roughly 96% of CD4 and 88% of CD8), suggesting broad maintenance of memory. Because the study included only a couple of donors, the extent to which the findings can be generalized is limited. The secondary T-cell response was weaker than the primary response but faster, peaking on day 5 instead of day 15. Because abundant contaminating clonotypes from the bulk population could be contained in FACS-sorted repertoires, computational filtering was required. A small fraction of clonotypes appeared in both the CD4 and CD8 compartments, likely as a result of convergent recombination.

The treatment or condition label corresponds to: live attenuated yellow fever vaccine strain. At each blood-draw timepoint, two biological replicates of bulk PBMCs were collected. PBMCs were isolated from peripheral blood using a standard Ficoll-Paque protocol. TriZol was used to extract RNA from bulk PBMCs, CD4 and CD8 fractions, and dextramer-positive and dextramer-negative fractions. This clonotype showed up many times. The specificity of this receptor is unknown. No much larger clone is present one base from it, and per-base qualities are unavailable. Sequencer: Illumina NovaSeq 6000. TCR cDNA was synthesized by 5'RACE template switching, through which a universal primer site and unique molecular identifiers were introduced. Priming for cDNA synthesis came from both the TCR alpha and TCR beta constant segments. Libraries were amplified in two PCR steps, with sample barcodes and sequencing adapters added in the second step. Sequencing of the libraries was done on either Illumina HiSeq 2500 (2x100 bp) or NovaSeq (2x150 bp). Regarding the original processing steps: MIGEC was used to demultiplex reads and collapse the reads into UMI consensus sequences, and MiXCR was used for V(D)J alignment. Vaccine-responding clonotypes were defined with edgeR using replicate PBMC samples, requiring FDR below 0.01 and a log2 fold change above 5 up to day 15. Bulk clonotypes were assigned CD4 or CD8 identity according to which sequenced CD4 or CD8 repertoire held them at higher abundance. Clones were called with MiXCR by TCRdb after fastp trimmed the public reads at Q25, and only in-frame beta chains were retained. Each CDR3 protein appears once, grouped with its most common genes and DNA. TCRdb's processing, not the study's, gives the V and J calls here. Here the sample has a few hundred thousand distinct CDR3 sequences; around 3.5% occur a single time. Under 20% of the sample is taken by the ten largest.

According to the germline V gene, CDR1 reads SGHTA and CDR2 reads FQGNSA. Counted from cysteine to phenylalanine, this CDR3 has 16 amino acids. Here the CDR3 DNA is all that survives: 48 bases in frame from base 1. Trimming accounts for 3 bases at V and 0 bases at J, while the number of junction bases matched to no gene is 5. The sequencing used PBMCs, collected 15 days after the yellow fever booster vaccination. This TCR was sampled from a man aged 18 to 29 who received the YFV17D yellow fever vaccine. This chain joins TRBV7-2 to TRBJ1-3, with 7 central nucleotides matching TRBD1. The nucleotide sequence is TGTGCCAGCAGCTTCGCTCCAGGGGGCTCTGGAAACACCATATATTTT. Protein translation: CASSFAPGGSGNTIYF.